The 32 T cell receptor beta chains below all came from one sample that was sequenced in a study of blood T cell repertoires in COVID-19. Assay: immunoSEQ multiplex PCR; the TCRdb copy retains only in-frame clones and omits some. The data show around 160,000 clones, with about 88% seen just once and 0.99% held by the top ten. The sample was peripheral blood. The origin of the receptors is a man aged 18 to 29 with acute or convalescent COVID-19.

The chain is built from TRBV6-5 and TRBJ2-7; 7 bases align to TRBD2. V gave up 5 bases and J gave up 1 base; unmatched junction bases: 5. Germline V gene sequence: CDR1 MNHEY, CDR2 SVGAGI. The CDR3 has 14 residues. The CDR3 region is CASSRAGKSYEQYV. DNA for the CDR3: TGTGCCAGCAGTAGAGCGGGGAAATCCTACGAGCAGTACGTC.

The chain combines TRBV18 with TRBJ1-2; 7 nucleotides align to TRBD1. The length of the CDR3 is 14 residues. Germline V gives CDR1 KGHSH, CDR2 LQKENI. V lost 2 bases, J lost 5 bases, and 5 bases stayed unmatched. CDR3 residues: CASSPGQVGYGYTF. In nucleotides, the CDR3 is TGTGCCAGCTCACCAGGACAGGTGGGGTATGGCTACACCTTC.

J is TRBJ1-3 and V is TRBV29-1, with a weak D call TRBD1 (5 bases). With 4 bases removed from V and 2 bases from J, the gap between germline ends came to 9 bases. The CDR3 runs to 13 residues. CDR1 and CDR2 from the germline V gene are SQVTM and ANQGSEA. The CDR3 DNA reads as TGCAGCGTTGGGGCAGGGACTGGAAACACCATATATTTT. It encodes CSVGAGTGNTIYF.

The chain uses TRBV7-3 and TRBJ2-2; TRBD1 matches 8 bases. Germline trimming cut 6 bases from V and 4 bases from J; bases unmatched to any gene: 7. CDR3 size: 15 residues. Germline-derived CDR1 and CDR2 are SGHTA and FQGTGA. The CDR3 nucleotides read TGTGCCAGCAGATATTCAGGGGGCGGCACCGGGGAGCTGTTTTTT. Protein: CASRYSGGGTGELFF.

This clone was seen only once. The chain combines TRBV10-2 with TRBJ1-4; the D is unclear. V lost 6 bases and J lost 8, with 7 bases in between. CDR1 is WSHSY and CDR2 is SAAADI in the germline V gene. There are 11 residues in the CDR3. For the CDR3, the DNA is TGCGCCAGCAGAACGGGGGAAAAACTGTTTTTT. It codes for CASRTGEKLFF.

V and J are TRBV7-3 and TRBJ1-1; no clear D. Germline-derived CDR1 and CDR2 are SGHTA and FQGTGA. This CDR3 has 17 amino acids. The V end was cut by 2 bases, the J end by 0 bases, with 16 bases between. The CDR3 DNA sequence: TGTGCCAGCAGCTTATATCCGAGCCACAGTATGAACACTGAAGCTTTCTTT. This codes for CASSLYPSHSMNTEAFF. The full variable domain, with the rest looked up from reference TRBV7-3 and TRBJ1-1, is GAGVSQTPSNKVTEKGKYVELRCDPISGHTALYWYRQSLGQGPEFLIYFQGTGAADDSGLPNDRFFAVRPEGSVSTLKIQRTERGDSAVYLCASSLYPSHSMNTEAFFGQGTRLTVV.

This clone was counted between two and nine times. CDR3 bases: TGTGCCTTTACGGGACAGGGATACTATGGCTACACCTTC. Translating it yields CAFTGQGYYGYTF. The chain links TRBV30 to TRBJ1-2, with 9 bases matching TRBD1. The CDR3 length is 13 residues. The ends lost 7 bases at V and 3 bases at J; junction bases unmatched: 6. From germline, CDR1 is GTSNPN and CDR2 SVGIG (reference sequence).

The chain joins TRBV6-5 to TRBJ2-5, with 9 positions matching TRBD1. CDR3 length equals 16 residues. The germline V gene has CDR1 MNHEY and CDR2 SVGAGI. Unmatched junction bases numbered 7, after V lost 0 bases and J lost 5 bases. The CDR3 bases are TGTGCCAGCAGTTACTCTGGGACAGGGTCGGGTGAGACCCAGTACTTC. As protein: CASSYSGTGSGETQYF.

The V and J genes are TRBV7-7 and TRBJ2-5; the D is unclear. Germline V CDR1 and CDR2: SSHAT, FNYEAQ (reference sequence). This CDR3 comprises 14 residues. Deletions cut 2 bases from V and 2 bases from J, with 9 bases between. DNA of the CDR3: TGTGCCAGCAGCTTAAGTGTCAGACAAGAGACCCAGTACTTC. It is translated as CASSLSVRQETQYF. The full variable domain, rest sourced from reference TRBV7-7 and TRBJ2-5, is GAGVSQSPRYKVTKRGQDVTLRCDPISSHATLYWYQQALGQGPEFLTYFNYEAQPDKSGLPSDRFSAERPEGSISTLTIQRTEQRDSAMYRCASSLSVRQETQYFGPGTRLLVL.

The V gene is TRBV5-6, the J gene TRBJ2-7, with a tentative D call TRBD2 (5 bases). The CDR3 has 13 residues. The germline V gene encodes CDR1 SGHDT and CDR2 YYEEEE. Trimming removed 3 bases at V and 0 bases at J, with 7 bases between. The CDR3 reads CASSWRSSYEQYV. The CDR3 nucleotides read TGTGCCAGCAGCTGGAGGTCCTCCTACGAGCAGTACGTC.

The V call is TRBV6-4, the J call TRBJ2-3, with 7 bases that match TRBD1. Germline assignment: CDR1 MRHNA and CDR2 SNTAGT. The CDR3 length is 16 residues. With 3 bases clipped from V and 2 bases from J, the junction kept 8 bases outside the gene matches. CDR3 DNA sequence: TGTGCCAGCAGTGATTCCCGGGACAGCCACACAGATACGCAGTATTTT. It specifies CASSDSRDSHTDTQYF.

The chain is built from TRBV14 and TRBJ2-1, with TRBD2 matching over 8 bases. V gave up 2 bases and J gave up 7 bases; unmatched junction bases: 13. There are 17 residues in the CDR3. Per the germline V gene, CDR1 is SGHDN and CDR2 is FVKESK. The chain's CDR3 is CASSQPLFERGSNEQFF. Written as DNA, the CDR3 is TGTGCCAGCAGCCAACCCCTTTTCGAGCGGGGGTCAAATGAGCAGTTCTTC.

J is TRBJ1-2 and V is TRBV23-1; 7 bases agree with TRBD1. TRBV23-1 is an open reading frame whose function is uncertain. The V segment lost 8 bases and the J segment 3 bases; nucleotides outside the gene matches: 9. The CDR3 totals 14 residues. Here the CDR3 reads CASLKWDRDYGYTF. Written as DNA, the CDR3 is TGCGCCAGCTTAAAATGGGACAGAGACTATGGCTACACCTTC.

In its sample, this clone was seen a few times. The chain links TRBV15 to TRBJ1-1; D possibly corresponds to TRBD1 (6 bases). The ends were cut back, 6 bases at V and 4 bases at J, with 9 bases in the middle. The CDR3 runs to 12 residues. The germline CDR1 and CDR2 sequences are LNHNV and YYDKDF (reference sequence). CDR3 nucleotides: TGTGCCACCAGACAGGGCCTCACTGAAGCTTTCTTT. Protein: CATRQGLTEAFF. Supplemented by reference TRBV15 and TRBJ1-1, the full variable domain reads DAMVIQNPRYQVTQFGKPVTLSCSQTLNHNVMYWYQQKSSQAPKLLFHYYDKDFNNEADTPDNFQSRRPNTSFCFLDIRSPGLGDTAMYLCATRQGLTEAFFGQGTRLTVV.

V and J are TRBV9 and TRBJ2-3; D is possibly TRBD2 (7 bases). The V gene's germline CDR1 is SGDLS and CDR2 YYNGEE. This CDR3 contains 16 residues. V was trimmed by 4 bases and J by 1 base, leaving 16 bases between them. CDR3 protein: CASSLSGGGGTDTQYF. The DNA for the CDR3 is TGTGCCAGCAGCCTCTCGGGGGGCGGGGGCACAGATACGCAGTATTTT. Full variable domain (outside the CDR3, taken from reference TRBV9 and TRBJ2-3): DSGVTQTPKHLITATGQRVTLRCSPRSGDLSVYWYQQSLDQGLQFLIQYYNGEERAKGNILERFSAQQFPDLHSELNLSSLELGDSALYFCASSLSGGGGTDTQYFGPGTRLTVL.

The CDR3 DNA reads TGTGCCAGCAGCCAGCCCGGGACAGGGGGCAATGAGCAGTTCTTC. As protein: CASSQPGTGGNEQFF. V gene TRBV7-9 combines with J gene TRBJ2-1; 11 bases are shared with TRBD1. CDR1 and CDR2 (germline): SEHNR, FQNEAQ (reference sequence). J lost 6 bases, V lost 5 bases, and 6 bases had no gene match. This CDR3 is 15 amino acids long.

This rearrangement joins TRBV12-3 or TRBV12-4 to TRBJ1-2; 7 nucleotides agree with TRBD1. V lost 5 bases and J lost 1; bases outside the gene matches: 1. CDR3 size: 13 residues. The CDR3 DNA sequence: TGTGCCAGCAGTCGACAGGGTAACTATGGCTACACCTTC. The encoded protein is CASSRQGNYGYTF.

V is TRBV30 and J is TRBJ1-3, with no clear D. The CDR3 loop spans 13 amino acids. Germline V gene data show CDR1 as GTSNPN and CDR2 as SVGIG (reference sequence). V was clipped by 0 bases and J by 3 bases, with 6 bases between them. The CDR3 DNA follows: TGTGCCTGGAGTGTACACAGTGGAAACACCATATATTTT. Its protein product is CAWSVHSGNTIYF.

CDR3 sequence (DNA): TGCGCCAGCAGCATGGGACAGGGGAATAATTCACCCCTCCACTTT. It codes for CASSMGQGNNSPLHF. The chain uses TRBV5-1 and TRBJ1-6; 10 positions agree with TRBD1. Germline CDR1 SGHRS, CDR2 YFSETQ. The CDR3 has 15 residues. V shed 4 bases, J shed 5 bases, and the junction held 3 bases outside the gene matches.

The chain carries TRBV10-2 and TRBJ2-7; D is unresolved. Germline-derived CDR1 and CDR2 are WSHSY and SAAADI. The CDR3 length is 12 residues. V dropped 2 bases and J dropped 3 bases, with 5 bases sitting between them. In DNA, the CDR3 is TGCGCCAGCAGTGAGACAGTCTACGAGCAGTACTTC. The encoded protein is CASSETVYEQYF.

The chain carries TRBV5-1 and TRBJ2-5; D gene unclear. Germline V gives CDR1 SGHRS, CDR2 YFSETQ. With 4 bases removed from V and 2 bases from J, the gap between germline ends came to 3 bases. The CDR3 loop spans 11 amino acids. The CDR3 sequence: CASSLQETQYF. The DNA of the CDR3 is TGCGCCAGCAGCCTACAAGAGACCCAGTACTTC.

This chain links TRBV18 with TRBJ2-1; possibly TRBD1 for D (6 bases). The CDR3 length is 15 residues. Germline V gene data show CDR1 as KGHSH and CDR2 as LQKENI. The V and J ends lost 1 base and 2 bases respectively, with 9 bases between them. The CDR3 DNA reads as TGTGCCAGCTCACCACTGCAGGGGCCCTACAATGAGCAGTTCTTC. Protein: CASSPLQGPYNEQFF.

This clone has a single count. The rearrangement links TRBV19 to TRBJ1-6; D may be TRBD1 (5 bases). Germline V gives CDR1 LNHDA, CDR2 SQIVND (reference sequence). The CDR3 covers 18 residues. The ends were cut back, 4 bases at V and 5 bases at J, with 21 bases in the middle. The CDR3 sequence: CASSTRYLRDSHNSPLHF. CDR3 nucleotide sequence: TGTGCCAGTAGTACAAGATACTTAAGAGACAGCCATAATTCACCCCTCCACTTT.

The V and J genes are TRBV30 and TRBJ2-7; the match to TRBD2 covers 10 bases. This CDR3 is 16 amino acids long. V trimming: 3 bases; J trimming: 5 bases; junction bases outside the gene matches: 13. Germline V CDR1 and CDR2: GTSNPN, SVGIG (reference sequence). The CDR3 region is CAWSAETGLAIDEQYF. In DNA form, the CDR3 reads TGTGCCTGGAGCGCAGAAACGGGACTAGCGATCGACGAGCAGTACTTC.

DNA of the CDR3: TGCGCCAGCAGCTTGAGCAAGAACTATGGCTACACCTTC. It is translated as CASSLSKNYGYTF. The chain has TRBV5-1 and TRBJ1-2; D uncertain. V was pared by 1 base and J by 2 bases, with 6 bases between. This CDR3 contains 13 residues. Looked up from germline, CDR1 is SGHRS and CDR2 is YFSETQ.

The gene calls are TRBV2 and TRBJ2-5; TRBD2 aligns across 7 bases. The CDR3 extends over 15 amino acids. Germline values: CDR1 SNHLY, CDR2 FYNNEI. V was clipped by 6 bases and J by 0 bases; unmatched bases: 7. CDR3 nucleotides: TGTGCCAGCAGGGGGCGGGGGAGCAACCAAGAGACCCAGTACTTC. It codes for CASRGRGSNQETQYF.

CDR3 protein: CASSFLTSGGYTF. In DNA, the CDR3 is TGTGCCAGTAGTTTTCTGACTTCCGGTGGCTACACCTTC. This chain connects TRBV19 to TRBJ1-2; D gene unclear. V lost 5 bases and J 7 bases, leaving 14 bases between the germline ends. CDR1 and CDR2 from the germline V gene are LNHDA and SQIVND (reference sequence). The CDR3 is 13 residues long.

The count of this clone is one. The chain uses TRBV18 and TRBJ2-5; the D is unclear. This CDR3 region has 15 residues. The V and J ends lost 1 base and 1 base respectively, with 10 bases between them. Germline V lookup: CDR1 KGHSH, CDR2 LQKENI. Written as DNA, the CDR3 is TGTGCCAGCTCACCACAGACACAGACCCAAGAGACCCAGTACTTC. As protein: CASSPQTQTQETQYF.

The rearrangement links TRBV30 to TRBJ2-7; no clear D gene. CDR3 length: 13 amino acids. From germline, CDR1 is GTSNPN and CDR2 SVGIG (reference sequence). Trimming cost V 0 bases and J 2 bases, with 8 bases left between them. The CDR3 spells CAWSVVPTYEQYF. The DNA of the CDR3 is TGTGCCTGGAGTGTGGTCCCTACCTACGAGCAGTACTTC.

The gene calls are TRBV30 and TRBJ1-4; 9 bases are a match to TRBD1. CDR1 and CDR2 from the germline V gene are GTSNPN and SVGIG (reference sequence). The CDR3 is 14 residues long. V dropped 2 bases and J dropped 4; count of bases not matched to a gene: 2. The CDR3: CAWSQDRGNEKLFF. CDR3 DNA sequence: TGTGCCTGGAGTCAGGACAGGGGTAATGAAAAACTGTTTTTT.

The chain recombines TRBV7-8 with TRBJ2-7, with TRBD1 identical over 9 bases. The germline gives CDR1 SGHVS, CDR2 FQNEAQ. The CDR3 length is 14 residues. V lost 1 base and J lost 4; bases outside the gene matches: 2. CDR3 in amino acids: CASSLVGQGYEQYF. Written as DNA, the CDR3 is TGTGCCAGCAGCTTAGTAGGACAGGGGTACGAGCAGTACTTC. Variable domain in full (rest from reference TRBV7-8 and TRBJ2-7): GAGVSQSPRYKVAKRGQDVALRCDPISGHVSLFWYQQALGQGPEFLTYFQNEAQLDKSGLPSDRFFAERPEGSVSTLKIQRTQQEDSAVYLCASSLVGQGYEQYFGPGTRLTVT.

This chain links TRBV7-9 with TRBJ2-1, with D maybe TRBD1 (6 bases). Per germline, CDR1 SEHNR and CDR2 FQNEAQ (reference sequence). V was shortened by 5 bases and J by 5 bases, with 16 bases between the two germline ends. CDR3 length equals 15 residues. Here the CDR3 DNA reads TGTGCCAGCAGCCCACCCCGAGGGACACACAATGAGCAGTTCTTC. This sequence encodes CASSPPRGTHNEQFF.